This T cell receptor beta chain originates from a study of T cells in Graves' hyperthyroidism and ophthalmopathy. RNA transcripts yielded amplified TCR beta CDR3 regions. With the HTBI primer set, the TCR CDR3 went through a first round of RT-PCR. TCRdb reprocessed the multiplex PCR reads with MiXCR, giving one entry per CDR3 protein. The profile shows 480,000 or so distinct CDR3 sequences, approximately 15% of them singletons. V lost 7 bases and J 3 bases, leaving 8 bases between the germline ends. The CDR3 has 12 residues. General study findings and limits: From stable hyperthyroidism, ophthalmopathy was separated by a 13 V-J model.

This clonotype appeared many times. Its target is not known. The sequence derives from a woman aged 18-30 years with Graves' hyperthyroidism. The J gene is TRBJ2-3, the V gene TRBV12-3 or TRBV12-4; no firm D call. Sequences were obtained from blood. The DNA of the CDR3 is TGTGCCAGCACACCGTCAACAGATACGCAGTATTTT. Translated, it gives CASTPSTDTQYF.